This T cell receptor (beta chain) was recovered during a study of neoadjuvant nivolumab and ipilimumab in lung cancer. Study-level points and caveats: Pathologic regression was not significantly tied to TCR clonality.

Measured with immunoSEQ multiplex PCR; TCRdb has only the in-frame clones, and not every one. The table shows about 4,300 clones, with about four fifths occurring only once. This clone was seen only once. Its antigen remains unidentified. The CDR3 runs 13 residues. V lost 6 bases and J 1 base, leaving 9 bases between the germline ends. The germline CDR1 and CDR2 sequences are MRHNA and SNTAGT. The receptor was isolated from an adult with non-small cell lung cancer. Some clones in this sample may be carry-over from other donors' samples. The rearrangement joins TRBV6-4 to TRBJ1-1, with D uncertain. The material sequenced was normal lung tissue adjacent to the tumor, taken after neoadjuvant nivolumab, alone or with ipilimumab, at or shortly before surgery. The CDR3 sequence: CASSAGANTEAFF. The CDR3 nucleotides read TGTGCCAGCAGCGCCGGAGCGAACACTGAAGCTTTCTTT.